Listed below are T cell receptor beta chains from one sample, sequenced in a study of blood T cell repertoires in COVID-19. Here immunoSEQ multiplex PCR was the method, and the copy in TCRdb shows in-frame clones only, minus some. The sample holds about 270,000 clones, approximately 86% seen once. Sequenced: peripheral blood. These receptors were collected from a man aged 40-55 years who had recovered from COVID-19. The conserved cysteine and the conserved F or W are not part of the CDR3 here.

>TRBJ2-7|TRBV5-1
ASSTSTGGEQY
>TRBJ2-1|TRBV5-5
ASSLVAGVIDEQF
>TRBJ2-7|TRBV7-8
ASSLDRDYYEQY
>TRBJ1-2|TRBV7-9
ASSLIVGANYGYT
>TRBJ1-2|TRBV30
AWSVGRDYGYT
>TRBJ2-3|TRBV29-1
SVEGLAVTSTDTQY
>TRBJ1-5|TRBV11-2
ASSLDGSTPGYSQPQH
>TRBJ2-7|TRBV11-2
ASSLDLAVTYEQY
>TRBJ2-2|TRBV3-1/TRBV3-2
ASSRGLAGGGELF
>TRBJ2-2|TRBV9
ASSVERGGPGGELF
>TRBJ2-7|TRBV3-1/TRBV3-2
ASSQDSASGSRSGEQY
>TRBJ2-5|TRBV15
ATSRAGIETQY
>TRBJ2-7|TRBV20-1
SASLYPGTSLYEQY
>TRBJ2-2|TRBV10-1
ASSRQGANTGELF
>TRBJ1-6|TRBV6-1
ASSDLPGESPLH
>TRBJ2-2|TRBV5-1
ASSLRRGATGELF
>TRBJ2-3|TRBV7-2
ASSPMGLAGGPKDTQY
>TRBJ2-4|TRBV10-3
AISTTGVGSKNIQY
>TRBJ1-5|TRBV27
ASSLGGNSNQPQH
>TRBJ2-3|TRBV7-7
ASSLGGGSPDTQY
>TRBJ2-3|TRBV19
ASSSTGTGSADTQY
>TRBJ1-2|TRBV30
AWRPGSGPYGYT
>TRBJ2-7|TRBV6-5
ASRAGTISYEQY
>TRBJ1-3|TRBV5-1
ASSLRGDTGNTIY
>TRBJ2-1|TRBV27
ASTPTRLAGAINEQF
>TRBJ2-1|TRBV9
ASSARLASYNEQF
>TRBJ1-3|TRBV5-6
ASSLAGGNTIY
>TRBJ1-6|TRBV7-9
ASSSGPGGNSPLH
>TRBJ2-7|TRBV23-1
ASSHPLGQGVYEQY
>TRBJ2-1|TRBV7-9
ASSPRGSGEQF
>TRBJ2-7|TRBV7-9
ASSSPNEQY
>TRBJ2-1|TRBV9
ASSPTSPSSYNEQF
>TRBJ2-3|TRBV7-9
ASSFQGARSTDTQY
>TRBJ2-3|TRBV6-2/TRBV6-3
ASSYTGRDPARDTQY
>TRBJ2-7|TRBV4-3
ASSQGLRYEQY
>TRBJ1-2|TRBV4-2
ASSHRQGGGYT
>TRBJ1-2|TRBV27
ASSSPGGLFGYT
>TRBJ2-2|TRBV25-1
ASVGTVNTGELF
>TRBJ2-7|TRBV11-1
ASSFATGTYEQY
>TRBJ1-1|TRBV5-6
ASSPTGRTEAF
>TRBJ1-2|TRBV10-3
AISDTRVGLGYGYT
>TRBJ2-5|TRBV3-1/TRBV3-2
ASSQLRGGSQTQY
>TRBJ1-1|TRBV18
ASSPAGQAETEAF
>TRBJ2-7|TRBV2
ASQRGGYEQY
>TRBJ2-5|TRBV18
ASSPKGLPDGTQY
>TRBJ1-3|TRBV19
ASSINRGTGNTIY
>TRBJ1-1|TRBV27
ASTRTGMSEAF
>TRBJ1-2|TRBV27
ASSLSSTVGYT
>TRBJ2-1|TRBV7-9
ASSGRGVAGVSGNEQF
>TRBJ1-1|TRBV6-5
ASSYLRGQRNTEAF
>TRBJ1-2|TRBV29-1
SVEVAWGYT
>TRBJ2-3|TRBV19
ASSIRTSTDTQY
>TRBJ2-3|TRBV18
ASSRSRGRDTQY
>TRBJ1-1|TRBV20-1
SAPVNTEAF
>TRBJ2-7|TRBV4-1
ASSQVVGYEQY
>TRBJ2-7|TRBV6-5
ASRDRGLGEQY
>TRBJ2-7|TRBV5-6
ASLSGQGNYEQY